This T cell receptor (beta chain) was sequenced for a study of T cells in narcolepsy. On the study more broadly: Healthy controls were enrolled alongside patients with narcolepsy type 1 or type 2.

The data were produced by immunoSEQ multiplex PCR, yet TCRdb's version contains in-frame clones alone and is incomplete. Among some 15,000 clones listed, 55% to 75% were seen once. General study results and limits: Same-patient CSF and blood CD4+ T cell clonotypes included HCRT-specific and TRIB2-specific autoreactive ones. Blood of same and different patients, but not healthy controls, reportedly held recurring autoreactive clonotypes.

About this clone: The antigen remains unidentified.

Germline V gives CDR1 PRHDT, CDR2 FYEKMQ (reference sequence). This CDR3 has 17 amino acids. The V end was cut by 6 bases, the J end by 2 bases, with 23 bases between. The sequence came from a human donor with narcolepsy. This chain uses TRBV13 with TRBJ2-7; perhaps TRBD2 as D (6 bases). Sequenced sample: CD45RA- memory CD8+ T cells from PBMCs. Here the CDR3 DNA reads TGTGCCAGCAGAGGATCGGGACTTTTCTCCCTCACCTACGAGCAGTACTTC. Its protein product is CASRGSGLFSLTYEQYF.